The rows below give T cell receptor beta chains drawn from one sample of a study of T cells in Graves' hyperthyroidism and ophthalmopathy. Via MiXCR, TCRdb re-called the multiplex PCR reads, giving one row per CDR3 protein. The data hold approximately 400,000 distinct CDR3 sequences, with over 13% observed a single time. Sequencing was performed on blood. These receptors were taken from a man in his fifties or sixties with Graves' ophthalmopathy. CDR3s include the opening cysteine and the closing phenylalanine or tryptophan.

TRBV10-3	14	TRBJ1-5	CAISGGQGYQPQHF
TRBV14	14	TRBJ2-7	CASSLIASSYEQYF
TRBV29-1	15	TRBJ2-2	CSPRRDSANTGELFF
TRBV5-1	13	TRBJ2-2	CASSAREIGELFF
TRBV7-9	15	TRBJ2-7	CASSNPGLSSYEQYF
TRBV24-1	20	TRBJ2-4	CATSDSGRTEGGLAKNIQYF
TRBV30	16	TRBJ2-1	CAWRLAGMSSYNEQFF
TRBV6-1	13	TRBJ1-2	CASSNRESYGYTF
TRBV5-6	15	TRBJ2-7	CASSFGLGHSYEQYF
TRBV12-3/TRBV12-4	16	TRBJ2-2	CASSDGLAGRIGELFF
TRBV2	11	TRBJ1-5	CASSANGPQHF
TRBV20-1	13	TRBJ1-4	CSARGTDNEKLFF
TRBV3-1	14	TRBJ2-2	CASNQNSGTGELFF
TRBV24-1	15	TRBJ1-2	CATSEPGQGNYGYTF
TRBV15	18	TRBJ2-2	CATSRDPLEPTNTGELFF
TRBV11-3	15	TRBJ2-7	CASSRGTSGPYEQYF
TRBV11-2	19	TRBJ2-3	CASEGRLSPSGPSTDTQYF
TRBV11-2	14	TRBJ2-7	CASSRGASSYEQYF
TRBV5-1	14	TRBJ2-1	CASSLERANNEQFF
TRBV15	16	TRBJ1-2	CATSRDLGDYYYGYTF
TRBV5-4	13	TRBJ2-1	CASIGTAYNEQFF
TRBV27	19	TRBJ2-7	CASRSLGRGLAGSSYEQYF
TRBV19	15	TRBJ1-1	CASSLRQGRNAEAFF
TRBV9	15	TRBJ2-1	CASSVRGDRGREQFF
TRBV7-2	14	TRBJ2-7	CASSEVAGSYEQYF
TRBV12-5	16	TRBJ2-7	CASGRLASGSFHEQYF
TRBV12-3/TRBV12-4	17	TRBJ1-3	CASSSSLAGLSGNTIYF
TRBV2	15	TRBJ2-5	CASRWTSGSQETQYF
TRBV4-1	18	TRBJ2-5	CASSQDFRSSGVQETQYF
TRBV4-1	14	TRBJ2-7	CASSRTSGRFEQYF
TRBV4-2	17	TRBJ2-1	CASSQTLAGVVRNEQFF
TRBV5-4	14	TRBJ1-1	CASSLGQEVTEAFF
TRBV30	11	TRBJ1-1	CAWSVKGEAFF
TRBV5-1	14	TRBJ1-5	CASSLGGYNQPQHF
TRBV20-1	16	TRBJ2-3	CSASPSGKGGTDTQYF
TRBV19	13	TRBJ1-5	CASSSSSNQPQHF
TRBV7-9	14	TRBJ2-3	CAGSLGSSTDTQYF
TRBV7-9	18	TRBJ2-1	CASSLRDTSGSSYNEQFF
TRBV27	15	TRBJ2-3	CASSDISAGADTQYF
TRBV12-3/TRBV12-4	15	TRBJ1-1	CASNTADRRYTEAFF
TRBV28	14	TRBJ1-5	CASSLPAGSQPQHF
TRBV4-1	13	TRBJ1-2	CASSQAEGYGYTF
TRBV7-8	16	TRBJ2-7	CASSLPSGRARGEQYF
TRBV7-9	12	TRBJ2-1	CASRLGNNEQFF